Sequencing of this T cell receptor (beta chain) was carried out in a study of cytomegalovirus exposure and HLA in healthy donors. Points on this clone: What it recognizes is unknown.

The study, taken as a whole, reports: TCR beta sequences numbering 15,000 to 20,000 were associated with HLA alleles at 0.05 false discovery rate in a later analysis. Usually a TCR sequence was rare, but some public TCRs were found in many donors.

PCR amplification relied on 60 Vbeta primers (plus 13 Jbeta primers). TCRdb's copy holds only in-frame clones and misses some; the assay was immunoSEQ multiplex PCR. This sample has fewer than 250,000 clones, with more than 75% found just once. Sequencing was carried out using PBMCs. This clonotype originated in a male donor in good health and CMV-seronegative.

The CDR3, as DNA: TGTGCCAGCAGCCCCCTTAGGGCGGGAGCTCCCTACGAGCAGTACTTC. It codes for CASSPLRAGAPYEQYF. The chain recombines TRBV14 with TRBJ2-5, with 7 bases lining up with TRBD2. The J call may be faulty, since TRBJ2-7 better matches the DNA end. This CDR3 contains 16 residues. Germline loops: CDR1 SGHDN, CDR2 FVKESK.